The clone carrying this T cell receptor (beta chain) occurred many times. As yet, its antigen is unknown. The entry originates in a study of T cells after yellow fever vaccination. Study-level background: In the case of low-cell-number fractions, SMART-Seq v4 Ultra Low Input was used for preparation. Notes on the study in general: Peak timing came faster in the weaker secondary response, day 5 versus 15. Reappearing after the booster were most of the clones from primary vaccination (roughly 96% CD4, approximately 86% CD8).

CDR3 length equals 13 residues. Trimming took off 1 base at V and 5 bases at J, with 7 bases between the two ends. In germline, CDR1 is SGHRS, CDR2 YFSETQ. 5'RACE template switching produced TCR cDNA carrying a universal primer site and UMIs. TCRdb processed the 5' RACE reads anew with MiXCR; each CDR3 protein has one entry. The sample comprises some 120,000 distinct CDR3 sequences, more than 7.5% of which are singletons, and 25% rests with the top ten. The source of this sequence is a man aged 25 to 45 who received the YFV17D yellow fever vaccine. The chain links TRBV5-1 to TRBJ2-1, with TRBD2 as a possible D gene (5 bases). The sequencing here drew on CD8+ T cells sorted from PBMCs, taken 45 days after the yellow fever booster vaccination. The DNA of the CDR3 is TGCGCCAGCAGCTTGTGGGAGAACAATGAGCAGTTCTTC. Its translation: CASSLWENNEQFF.